A single sample is the source of the 30 T cell receptor beta chains below, sequenced in a study of T cell responses to AZD1222 COVID-19 vaccine. Only in-frame clones appear in the TCRdb table, and some are missing; sequencing was by immunoSEQ multiplex PCR. Of some 180,000 clones listed, around 90% are singletons. This specimen consisted of peripheral blood, obtained 28 days after the second AZD1222 dose. The source of these receptors is an adult who received the AZD1222 COVID-19 vaccine.

The chain uses TRBV7-2 and TRBJ1-5, with 7 bases matching TRBD1. This CDR3 is 15 amino acids long. Unmatched junction bases numbered 9, after V lost 5 bases and J lost 5 bases. Germline lookup yields CDR1 SGHTA and CDR2 FQGNSA. The CDR3 here is CASSPWTGRHQPQHF. The CDR3, as DNA: TGTGCCAGCAGCCCCTGGACAGGTCGGCATCAGCCCCAGCATTTT.

In regard to this clone: Different DNA sequences within this sample yield the same CDR3. The V call is TRBV6-5, the J call TRBJ1-1, with 10 bases that match TRBD1. The CDR3 runs 15 residues. The junction had 2 bases not matched to a gene; V was cut back by 0 bases and J by 4 bases. In germline, CDR1 is MNHEY, CDR2 SVGAGI. CDR3 region: CASSYSRTGGTEAFF. CDR3 DNA sequence: TGTGCCAGCAGTTACTCGAGGACAGGGGGCACTGAAGCTTTCTTT.

V usage is TRBV10-3 and J usage is TRBJ1-5; 8 nucleotides line up with TRBD1. CDR1 is ENHRY and CDR2 is SYGVKD in the germline V gene. Germline trimming cut 6 bases from V and 2 bases from J; bases unmatched to any gene: 3. The CDR3 length is 14 residues. The CDR3 spells CAIRETGGNQPQHF. The CDR3 DNA follows: TGTGCCATCAGGGAGACAGGGGGCAATCAGCCCCAGCATTTT.

J is TRBJ1-2 and V is TRBV6-1; perhaps TRBD1 as D (5 bases). Between the trimmed V and J ends, which lost 5 bases and 5 bases, there was a span of 18 bases. Germline lookup yields CDR1 MNHNS and CDR2 SASEGT. CDR3 length: 15 amino acids. The CDR3 DNA follows: TGTGCCAGCAGTTCCGGACCCGGGACCGGTTATGGCTACACCTTC. This translates into CASSSGPGTGYGYTF.

This chain links TRBV18 with TRBJ2-7; 12 bases line up with TRBD2. V shed 5 bases and J 2 bases; nucleotides not matched to a gene: 7. This CDR3 has 16 amino acids. The V gene's germline CDR1 is KGHSH and CDR2 LQKENI. CDR3 sequence: CASSTLAGGKTYEQYF. CDR3 sequence (DNA): TGTGCCAGCTCAACACTAGCGGGGGGTAAGACCTACGAGCAGTACTTC.

The genes are TRBV7-6 and TRBJ2-6, with 15 bases matching TRBD2. With V trimmed by 5 bases and J by 0 bases, 8 bases remained unmatched. The germline V gene encodes CDR1 SGHVS and CDR2 FNYEAQ. The CDR3 loop spans 20 amino acids. CDR3: CASSPGLAGGFSSGANVLTF. CDR3 bases: TGTGCCAGCAGCCCGGGACTAGCGGGGGGTTTCAGCTCTGGGGCCAACGTCCTGACTTTC.

This sequence joins TRBV19 and TRBJ1-3, with 7 bases lining up with TRBD1. Germline V gene lookup returns CDR1 LNHDA and CDR2 SQIVND (reference sequence). The CDR3 sequence is 15 residues long. V lost 4 bases to trimming and J lost 0 bases; unmatched junction nucleotides: 3. The CDR3 nucleotides read TGTGCCAGTAGTACTGGGACAGCCTCTGGAAACACCATATATTTT. It is translated as CASSTGTASGNTIYF.

The J gene is TRBJ2-5, the V gene TRBV6-2 or TRBV6-3; 7 bases map to TRBD2. CDR3 length: 14 amino acids. Germline assignment: CDR1 MNHEY and CDR2 SVGEGT. V lost 3 bases, J lost 5 bases, and 6 bases stayed unmatched. The CDR3 spells CASSYVGGTETQYF. CDR3 in DNA: TGTGCCAGCAGTTATGTGGGGGGGACGGAGACCCAGTACTTC.

This clone was picked up a small number of times. The V call is TRBV21-1, the J call TRBJ1-1. TRBV21-1 is assigned pseudogene status. CDR3 length: 13 residues. Here the CDR3 DNA reads TGTGCCAGCAGCACGATTGTGAACACTGAAGCTTTCTTT. Its protein is CASSTIVNTEAFF.

The gene calls are TRBV30 and TRBJ1-6; possibly TRBD1 for D (5 bases). Germline V CDR1 and CDR2: GTSNPN, SVGIG (reference sequence). The CDR3 runs 14 residues. The germline V and J ends were trimmed by 3 bases and 4 bases, with 10 bases remaining between them. The CDR3 DNA reads TGTGCCTGGAGATCCGGGGGGTATAATTCACCCCTCCACTTT. Amino acids: CAWRSGGYNSPLHF.

This clone was observed a single time. This chain connects TRBV2 to TRBJ2-2; 9 nucleotides agree with TRBD1. The CDR3 contains 15 residues. Germline V CDR1 and CDR2: SNHLY, FYNNEI. V lost 8 bases to trimming and J lost 2 bases; unmatched junction nucleotides: 6. This chain's CDR3 is CASGGTGRNTGELFF. Written as DNA, the CDR3 is TGTGCCAGCGGGGGGACAGGGAGAAACACCGGGGAGCTGTTTTTT.

The chain carries TRBV7-8 and TRBJ1-1; 7 bases line up with TRBD1. The CDR3 sequence is 14 residues long. Per the germline V gene, CDR1 is SGHVS and CDR2 is FQNEAQ. V lost 9 bases and J lost 2; bases outside the gene matches: 9. CDR3: CARGGQTLNTEAFF. CDR3 nucleotide sequence: TGTGCCAGGGGGGGACAGACCTTAAACACTGAAGCTTTCTTT.

The J gene is TRBJ1-1, the V gene TRBV12-5; a possible D gene is TRBD1 (6 bases). Germline V gene sequence: CDR1 LGHNT, CDR2 FRNRAP. Trimming left V 4 bases short and J 1 base short, with 10 bases between. This CDR3 contains 14 residues. The CDR3 here is CASGSGTRNTEAFF. Written as DNA, the CDR3 is TGTGCTAGTGGTTCCGGGACAAGGAACACTGAAGCTTTCTTT.

The chain recombines TRBV6-5 with TRBJ2-7, with D maybe TRBD1 (6 bases). This CDR3 contains 13 residues. Germline assignment: CDR1 MNHEY and CDR2 SVGAGI. V shed 6 bases and J shed 6 bases, with 15 bases lying between them. The CDR3 bases are TGTGCCAGCAGCCGAACAGGGTCCCCCGAGCAGTACTTC. Translated: CASSRTGSPEQYF.

V usage is TRBV7-9 and J usage is TRBJ2-2; D is unclear. CDR1 and CDR2 from the germline V gene are SEHNR and FQNEAQ (reference sequence). The germline V and J ends were trimmed by 1 base and 6 bases, with 12 bases remaining between them. The CDR3 consists of 15 residues. In DNA form, the CDR3 reads TGTGCCAGCAGCTTAGATTTCATTTCGGCCGGGGAGCTGTTTTTT. It codes for CASSLDFISAGELFF.

This chain links TRBV5-1 with TRBJ1-5; unclear D gene. Trimming shortened V by 3 bases and J by 2 bases, and 9 bases separated the two germline ends. Germline-derived CDR1 and CDR2 are SGHRS and YFSETQ. This CDR3 contains 14 residues. The CDR3 DNA is TGCGCCAGCAGCTCCGGCATGGGCAATCAGCCCCAGCATTTT. Translation: CASSSGMGNQPQHF.

The sample holds one count of this clone. This chain joins TRBV2 and TRBJ2-1; either TRBD1 or TRBD2 may fit D (6 bases each). With 1 base removed from V and 5 bases from J, the gap between germline ends came to 12 bases. The germline V gene encodes CDR1 SNHLY and CDR2 FYNNEI. The CDR3 is made up of 15 amino acids. CDR3 loop: CASSEVGGSHNEQFF. CDR3 nucleotide sequence: TGTGCCAGCAGTGAAGTAGGGGGGAGTCACAATGAGCAGTTCTTC.

The CDR3 is CASSLLDHGYTF. In DNA form, the CDR3 reads TGTGCCAGCAGTTTATTGGATCATGGCTACACCTTC. The genes are TRBV28 and TRBJ1-2; no clear D gene. The CDR3 has 12 amino acids. Germline V gene sequence: CDR1 MDHEN, CDR2 SYDVKM. V lost 1 base, J lost 6 bases, and 6 bases lay in between.

The sample holds one count of this clone. The chain couples TRBV27 to TRBJ2-7; TRBD1 is a possible D gene (5 bases). Trimming pared 3 bases from V and 3 bases from J, leaving 15 bases between. This CDR3 comprises 15 residues. Germline values: CDR1 MNHEY, CDR2 SMNVEV (reference sequence). Here the CDR3 reads CASSLGQGRGYEQYF. For the CDR3, the DNA is TGTGCCAGCAGTTTGGGGCAGGGTAGGGGCTACGAGCAGTACTTC.

The genes are TRBV13 and TRBJ2-7, with TRBD1 matching 8 bases. V dropped 4 bases and J dropped 7; count of bases not matched to a gene: 6. CDR1 is PRHDT and CDR2 is FYEKMQ in the germline V gene (reference sequence). The length of the CDR3 is 13 residues. The CDR3 DNA follows: TGTGCCAGCAGCTACGACAGGGGTTGGGAGCAGTACTTC. It encodes CASSYDRGWEQYF.

The J gene is TRBJ2-3, the V gene TRBV11-2, with TRBD1 identical over 10 bases. This CDR3 comprises 15 residues. Unmatched junction bases numbered 5, after V lost 5 bases and J lost 3 bases. Germline assignment: CDR1 SGHAT and CDR2 FQNNGV. CDR3 in amino acids: CASSIRTGGTDTQYF. The CDR3, as DNA: TGTGCCAGCAGCATACGGACAGGGGGGACAGATACGCAGTATTTT. The variable domain in full, completed from reference TRBV11-2 and TRBJ2-3, reads EAGVAQSPRYKIIEKRQSVAFWCNPISGHATLYWYQQILGQGPKLLIQFQNNGVVDDSQLPKDRFSAERLKGVDSTLKIQPAKLEDSAVYLCASSIRTGGTDTQYFGPGTRLTVL.

The gene calls are TRBV10-3 and TRBJ1-4, with TRBD1 as a possible D gene (5 bases). Trimming shortened V by 6 bases and J by 6 bases, and 11 bases separated the two germline ends. The CDR3 runs 13 residues. Germline V gene lookup returns CDR1 ENHRY and CDR2 SYGVKD. The CDR3 region is CAISGRVDEKLFF. CDR3 bases: TGTGCCATCAGCGGCAGGGTGGATGAAAAACTGTTTTTT.

The chain joins TRBV6-5 to TRBJ1-3, with unresolved D. This CDR3 is built from 16 residues. Trimming removed 2 bases from V and 0 bases from J, with 11 bases in between. Germline V gene sequence: CDR1 MNHEY, CDR2 SVGAGI. The CDR3 spells CASSYGRVSSGNTIYF. The CDR3 coding sequence is TGTGCCAGCAGTTACGGACGGGTGAGCTCTGGAAACACCATATATTTT.

The chain is built from TRBV5-4 and TRBJ1-1, with D uncertain. V lost 3 bases and J 1 base, leaving 16 bases between the germline ends. The germline V gene encodes CDR1 SGHNT and CDR2 YYREEE (reference sequence). This CDR3 region has 16 residues. The CDR3 DNA is TGTGCCAGCAGCTCCAAATCGGTAACGGCGAACACTGAAGCTTTCTTT. It translates to CASSSKSVTANTEAFF.

The rearrangement uses TRBV6-2 or TRBV6-3 and TRBJ1-5; 8 bases line up with TRBD1. The V segment lost 6 bases and the J segment 2 bases; nucleotides outside the gene matches: 6. In germline, CDR1 is MNHEY, CDR2 SVGEGT. There are 15 residues in the CDR3. CDR3 protein: CASSKGQGRNQPQHF. DNA of the CDR3: TGTGCCAGCAGCAAAGGACAGGGTCGCAATCAGCCCCAGCATTTT.

The chain carries TRBV18 and TRBJ1-3; D unresolved. This CDR3 region has 14 residues. The germline V gene encodes CDR1 KGHSH and CDR2 LQKENI. The germline V and J ends were trimmed by 3 bases and 0 bases, with 6 bases remaining between them. The CDR3 DNA reads TGTGCCAGCTCACCTAGGGACTCTGGAAACACCATATATTTT. Its protein is CASSPRDSGNTIYF.

V is TRBV6-5 and J is TRBJ2-7, with 7 bases fitting TRBD1. In germline, CDR1 is MNHEY, CDR2 SVGAGI. J gave up 5 bases and V 10 bases, and 5 bases lay outside the gene matches. The length of the CDR3 is 11 residues. The CDR3 spells CAIDRVDEQYF. In nucleotides, the CDR3 is TGTGCCATCGACAGGGTTGACGAGCAGTACTTC.

The chain employs TRBV4-1 and TRBJ1-2, with D possibly being TRBD1 (6 bases). CDR1 MGHRA and CDR2 YSYEKL come from the germline V gene. The CDR3 totals 15 residues. The V gene lost 2 bases and the J gene lost 2 bases, with 12 bases spanning the gap. The CDR3 protein is CASSQWDGGNYGYTF. The CDR3 DNA reads TGCGCCAGCAGCCAATGGGACGGGGGCAACTATGGCTACACCTTC.

The chain has TRBV19 and TRBJ1-4, with D uncertain. Germline V CDR1 and CDR2: LNHDA, SQIVND (reference sequence). Trimming removed 6 bases from V and 8 bases from J, with 13 bases in between. This CDR3 comprises 13 residues. Written as DNA, the CDR3 is TGTGCCAGTAGCACCCGGACCTTGGAAAAACTGTTTTTT. Translation gives CASSTRTLEKLFF.

The chain is built from TRBV7-2 and TRBJ1-2, with a weak D call TRBD1 (6 bases). V was shortened by 5 bases and J by 1 base, with 8 bases between the two germline ends. Germline values: CDR1 SGHTA, CDR2 FQGNSA. CDR3 length equals 13 residues. CDR3 protein: CASSPDSNYGYTF. CDR3 DNA: TGTGCCAGCAGCCCGGACAGTAACTATGGCTACACCTTC.